The 25 T cell receptor beta chains reported below all come from one sample, sequenced in a study of Ad26.COV2.S vaccination and SARS-CoV-2 variants. Libraries were prepared by immunoSEQ multiplex PCR; TCRdb keeps only in-frame clonotypes and omits some of them. Among 430,000 or so clones listed, 80% to 90% were seen once. As for treatment: some 20 received Ad26.COV2.S at low or high dose, single or two shots; several received placebo; per-sample allocation not given. Material that was analyzed had been drawn on day 63 after the first vaccine or placebo injection. The starting material was peripheral blood, obtained in a trial of Ad26.COV2.S vaccine versus placebo. These receptors all come from a person between 18 and 65 years old who received the Ad26.COV2.S COVID-19 vaccine or a placebo.

This rearrangement joins TRBV5-1 to TRBJ2-3; TRBD2 agrees at 11 bases. Germline values: CDR1 SGHRS, CDR2 YFSETQ. After removal of 4 bases from V and 2 bases from J, the junction contained 6 bases not matched to a gene. This CDR3 has 16 residues. The CDR3 sequence: CASSEGLAASTDTQYF. CDR3 nucleotides: TGCGCCAGCAGCGAGGGACTAGCGGCTTCCACAGATACGCAGTATTTT.

This chain connects TRBV4-1 to TRBJ2-5; D is undetermined. V lost 3 bases and J 5 bases, leaving 10 bases between the germline ends. The CDR3 is made up of 13 amino acids. In germline, CDR1 is MGHRA, CDR2 YSYEKL. The CDR3 DNA sequence: TGCGCCAGCAGCCAGGGCCCTCACGAGACCCAGTACTTC. It translates to CASSQGPHETQYF.

The chain recombines TRBV27 with TRBJ2-7; D is perhaps TRBD1 (5 bases). Trimming took 6 bases from V and 2 from J, leaving 17 bases between them. CDR1 is MNHEY, CDR2 SMNVEV, per germline (reference sequence). The CDR3 consists of 15 residues. The CDR3 DNA follows: TGTGCCAGCAGAGTAGAGAAGGGGAAGGCCTACGAGCAGTACGTC. Protein product: CASRVEKGKAYEQYV.

The gene calls are TRBV11-2 and TRBJ2-5; TRBD1 aligns across 10 bases. Looked up from germline, CDR1 is SGHAT and CDR2 is FQNNGV. The CDR3 is 15 amino acids. Trimming removed 4 bases from V and 5 bases from J; junction bases left unmatched: 7. The CDR3 loop reads CASSSRQGAGETQYF. The CDR3 DNA is TGTGCCAGCAGCTCCAGACAGGGGGCGGGTGAGACCCAGTACTTC.

The gene calls are TRBV24-1 and TRBJ2-1; 11 bases map to TRBD2. The junction had 6 bases not matched to a gene; V was cut back by 6 bases and J by 3 bases. Germline V CDR1 and CDR2: KGHDR, SFDVKD. CDR3 length: 16 amino acids. The CDR3 region is CATSRTSGPIYNEQFF. The CDR3 DNA sequence: TGTGCCACCAGTCGGACTAGCGGGCCCATCTACAATGAGCAGTTCTTC.

The chain joins TRBV2 to TRBJ2-3; no clear D. This CDR3 is built from 11 residues. V dropped 6 bases and J dropped 15 bases, with 16 bases sitting between them. The V gene's germline CDR1 is SNHLY and CDR2 FYNNEI. The CDR3 DNA is TGTGCCAGCAGCCCTTACGAGCTTTTATATTTT. Protein: CASSPYELLYF. Using reference TRBV2 and TRBJ2-3 for the parts outside the CDR3, the full variable domain is EPEVTQTPSHQVTQMGQEVILRCVPISNHLYFYWYRQILGQKVEFLVSFYNNEISEKSEIFDDQFSVERPDGSNFTLKIRSTKLEDSAMYFCASSPYELLYFGPGTRLTVL.

V and J are TRBV29-1 and TRBJ2-2; D perhaps matches TRBD1 (5 bases). The V gene lost 7 bases and the J gene lost 2 bases, with 8 bases spanning the gap. This CDR3 has 12 amino acids. In germline, CDR1 is SQVTM, CDR2 ANQGSEA. The CDR3 DNA sequence: TGCAGCGCTAGGGGAAACACCGGGGAGCTGTTTTTT. As protein: CSARGNTGELFF.

The chain recombines TRBV19 with TRBJ2-1, with 8 bases fitting TRBD1. This CDR3 has 14 amino acids. The junction had 4 bases not matched to a gene; V was cut back by 6 bases and J by 3 bases. Germline V CDR1 and CDR2: LNHDA, SQIVND (reference sequence). The CDR3 sequence is CASSYRGDYNEQFF. Written as DNA, the CDR3 is TGTGCCAGTAGCTACAGGGGGGACTACAATGAGCAGTTCTTC.

J is TRBJ2-7 and V is TRBV4-2; tentatively, D is TRBD2 (6 bases). From germline, CDR1 is LGHNA and CDR2 YNFKEQ. V lost 0 bases, J lost 2 bases, and 11 bases lay in between. The CDR3 is 15 amino acids. The CDR3 sequence is CASSQEVGGTYEQYF. CDR3 DNA sequence: TGTGCCAGCAGCCAAGAGGTCGGCGGGACCTACGAGCAGTACTTC.

This clone was observed a handful of times. The chain employs TRBV7-9 and TRBJ1-1; maybe TRBD1 (5 bases). This CDR3 comprises 16 residues. Germline V gene sequence: CDR1 SEHNR, CDR2 FQNEAQ (reference sequence). Trimming took off 5 bases at V and 9 bases at J, with 25 bases between the two ends. CDR3 bases: TGTGCCAGCAGCCCGGGACGACGCGGCGATCGTCAAAAAGCTTTCTTT. This encodes CASSPGRRGDRQKAFF.

As to this clone: The sample carries other DNA sequences with the same CDR3. This chain connects TRBV5-1 to TRBJ2-5; 9 nucleotides match TRBD2. Germline loops: CDR1 SGHRS, CDR2 YFSETQ. Trimming took 0 bases from V and 2 from J; bases not matched to a gene: 2. There are 15 residues in the CDR3. CDR3 bases: TGCGCCAGCAGCTTGGCTCTAGCGGGACAAGAGACCCAGTACTTC. It specifies CASSLALAGQETQYF.

The chain uses TRBV13 and TRBJ2-1; tentatively, D is TRBD1 or TRBD2 (5 bases each). Germline V lookup: CDR1 PRHDT, CDR2 FYEKMQ (reference sequence). The CDR3 totals 14 residues. V shed 4 bases and J shed 0 bases, with 7 bases lying between them. The CDR3 spells CASSSGTSYNEQFF. The CDR3 DNA is TGTGCCAGCAGCTCGGGGACCTCCTACAATGAGCAGTTCTTC.

The chain's CDR3 is CASSWGGAGNSPLHF. In DNA form, the CDR3 reads TGTGCCAGCAGTTGGGGGGGCGCGGGGAATTCACCCCTCCACTTT. The genes are TRBV6-5 and TRBJ1-6, with D possibly TRBD1 on 6 matching bases. CDR1 and CDR2 (germline): MNHEY, SVGAGI. The CDR3 has 15 residues. V lost 4 bases and J 7 bases, leaving 14 bases between the germline ends.

This clone has just one count. The V call is TRBV30, the J call TRBJ2-7, with D uncertain. V was trimmed by 0 bases and J by 7 bases, leaving 4 bases between them. In germline, CDR1 is GTSNPN, CDR2 SVGIG (reference sequence). The CDR3 is made up of 10 amino acids. The CDR3 nucleotides read TGTGCCTGGAGTGTAGGGGAGCAGTACTTC. Its protein is CAWSVGEQYF.

The chain has TRBV28 and TRBJ2-7; 7 positions agree with TRBD1. The germline gives CDR1 MDHEN, CDR2 SYDVKM. The CDR3 spans 15 residues. V dropped 5 bases and J dropped 2; count of bases not matched to a gene: 9. The CDR3 protein is CASSPPGTETYEQYF. The CDR3 bases are TGTGCCAGCAGTCCACCCGGGACAGAGACCTACGAGCAGTACTTC.

J is TRBJ1-1 and V is TRBV15; D is perhaps TRBD1 (5 bases). Germline lookup yields CDR1 LNHNV and CDR2 YYDKDF (reference sequence). Trimming cost V 2 bases and J 1 base, with 11 bases left between them. The CDR3 sequence is 15 residues long. CDR3 DNA sequence: TGTGCCACCAGCAGAACAGGACTGCGGAACACTGAAGCTTTCTTT. This sequence encodes CATSRTGLRNTEAFF.

This chain links TRBV4-3 with TRBJ1-6; D gene unclear. The germline V gene encodes CDR1 LGHNA and CDR2 YSLEER. CDR3 length: 13 residues. Deletions cut 0 bases from V and 9 bases from J, with 6 bases between. CDR3 in DNA: TGCGCCAGCAGCCAAGACGGTTTTTCACCCCTCCACTTT. Its protein product is CASSQDGFSPLHF.

The chain is built from TRBV28 and TRBJ2-3; D is perhaps TRBD2 (5 bases). The V and J ends lost 6 bases and 3 bases respectively, with 19 bases between them. This CDR3 contains 16 residues. Germline values: CDR1 MDHEN, CDR2 SYDVKM. This CDR3 reads CASSRGLGWGTDTQYF. The CDR3 DNA sequence: TGTGCCAGCAGCCGGGGATTGGGGTGGGGTACAGATACGCAGTATTTT.

J is TRBJ2-7 and V is TRBV9; no clear D gene. The V and J ends lost 4 bases and 2 bases respectively, with 13 bases between them. In germline, CDR1 is SGDLS, CDR2 YYNGEE. CDR3 length: 14 amino acids. CDR3: CASSPGQVPYEQYF. The CDR3 DNA sequence: TGTGCCAGCAGCCCTGGGCAGGTCCCCTACGAGCAGTACTTC.

The rearrangement uses TRBV11-3 and TRBJ1-1, with D tentatively TRBD1 (5 bases). V lost 0 bases and J lost 7, with 9 bases in between. There are 13 residues in the CDR3. Germline-derived CDR1 and CDR2 are SGHNT and YENEEA. The CDR3: CASSLDGGNEAFF. In DNA, the CDR3 is TGTGCCAGCAGCTTAGATGGGGGTAATGAAGCTTTCTTT.

This sequence joins TRBV5-1 and TRBJ1-4; 8 bases fit TRBD1. The germline V gene encodes CDR1 SGHRS and CDR2 YFSETQ. V was pared by 2 bases and J by 6 bases, with 3 bases of the junction left unmatched. The CDR3 has 14 amino acids. CDR3: CASSFSGGDEKLFF. The CDR3 bases are TGCGCCAGCAGCTTTTCAGGGGGCGATGAAAAACTGTTTTTT.

This clone occurred once. CDR3 residues: CASSPLGHSGNTIYF. The CDR3 nucleotides are TGCGCCAGCAGCCCCCTTGGGCACTCTGGAAACACCATATATTTT. V gene TRBV5-1 combines with J gene TRBJ1-3; no definite D call. The CDR3 consists of 15 residues. V lost 4 bases, J lost 0 bases, and 11 bases lay in between. Germline CDR1 and CDR2: SGHRS and YFSETQ.

This chain links TRBV7-2 with TRBJ1-2; D gene ambiguous. The CDR3 loop spans 12 amino acids. Trimming left V 5 bases short and J 5 bases short, with 9 bases between. Germline CDR1 reads SGHTA; CDR2 reads FQGNSA. The CDR3 sequence is CASSQQHYGYTF. CDR3 nucleotides: TGTGCCAGCAGCCAACAGCATTATGGCTACACCTTC.

The chain links TRBV3-1 (or the pseudogene TRBV3-2) to TRBJ2-7; D possibly matches TRBD1 or TRBD2 (6 bases each). This CDR3 has 16 amino acids. Germline CDR1 and CDR2: LGHDT and YNNKEL (reference sequence). V was pared by 4 bases and J by 4 bases, with 20 bases between. The CDR3 DNA sequence: TGTGCCAGCAGCCCCCACAGGGACTTCCCCCCTTACGAGCAGTACGTC. Translation gives CASSPHRDFPPYEQYV.

The CDR3 here is CASSRALWGGEDTIYF. CDR3 coding DNA: TGTGCCAGCAGTCGCGCCCTATGGGGTGGTGAGGACACCATATATTTT. V is TRBV28 and J is TRBJ1-3; D gene unclear. The CDR3 contains 16 residues. V was trimmed by 5 bases and J by 8 bases, leaving 22 bases between them. Germline CDR1 MDHEN, CDR2 SYDVKM. The full variable domain, with the rest looked up from reference TRBV28 and TRBJ1-3, is DVKVTQSSRYLVKRTGEKVFLECVQDMDHENMFWYRQDPGLGLRLIYFSYDVKMKEKGDIPEGYSVSREKKERFSLILESASTNQTSMYLCASSRALWGGEDTIYFGEGSWLTVV.